The clone carrying this T cell receptor beta chain was recorded once. This entry is derived from a study of blood T cell repertoires in COVID-19. The germline CDR1 and CDR2 sequences are SGHRS and YFSETQ. This CDR3 is built from 17 residues. The V gene end was trimmed by 5 bases and the J gene end by 5 bases; junction bases not matched to a gene: 12. The data were produced by immunoSEQ multiplex PCR, yet TCRdb's version contains in-frame clones alone and is incomplete. The repertoire includes some 58,000 clones, 81% of them detected once, and 30% to 40% sits in the top ten. Specimen: peripheral blood. This clonotype originated in a man aged 60-69 years with COVID-19, enrolled during active disease. This chain connects TRBV5-1 to TRBJ2-7; 14 nucleotides line up with TRBD2. The CDR3 region is CASSLEGTSGGSDEQYF. CDR3 nucleotides: TGCGCCAGCAGTCTGGAGGGGACTAGCGGGGGCTCGGACGAGCAGTACTTC.